This T cell receptor (beta chain) emerged from a study of blood T cells in healthy people across ages. Combining a sample-barcoded 5' primer with a J-beta primer mix, a second PCR ran for roughly 7 to 11 cycles. CDR3-containing paired-end reads numbering at least 2.5 million came from each sample. TCRdb re-called the 5' RACE reads through MiXCR, storing one row per CDR3 protein. The top ten hold about two fifths of the sample, which has approximately 600,000 distinct CDR3 sequences, 45% to 65% seen once. This clonotype was counted a few times. Germline loops: CDR1 DFQATT, CDR2 SNEGSKA (reference sequence). The CDR3 runs to 12 residues. J was trimmed by 9 bases and V by 5 bases; bases with no gene match: 7.

This chain links TRBV20-1 with TRBJ1-5; TRBD1 aligns across 7 bases. The sequencing sample was made of blood. The TCR originated in a man between 60 and 70 years old in good health. The CDR3 nucleotides read TGCAGTGCTCCGACAGGGAACGGGCCCCAGCATTTT. Translation gives CSAPTGNGPQHF.